Listed below are T cell receptor beta chains from one sample, sequenced in a study of vaccination and CD4 T cells after COVID-19. TCRdb itself ran the PCR reads through MiXCR, one entry per CDR3 protein. This table has approximately 12,000 distinct CDR3 sequences, 60% appearing once. For these receptors, no antigen is known. This sample comprised CD4+ T cells from blood, cultured in vitro, obtained before SARS-CoV-2 vaccination. The receptors shown here come from a human donor who had recovered from COVID-19. CDR3s include the opening cysteine and the closing phenylalanine or tryptophan. Fields, in order: CDR3 protein, CDR3 DNA, J gene, clone size, V gene, D gene. The D gene is left open where the match is weak. Some rows have no size entry. The others give once, few or many, or a class for an expanded clone.

CAIGAGAIPYGYTF,TGTGCCATCGGAGCAGGGGCAATCCCCTATGGCTACACCTTC,TRBJ1-2,-,TRBV10-3,-
CASTRGQNYEQYF,TGTGCCAGCACCCGAGGACAGAACTACGAGCAGTACTTC,TRBJ2-7,-,TRBV7-9,-
CASSPHGVNEQYF,TGTGCCAGCAGCCCACATGGGGTCAACGAGCAGTACTTC,TRBJ2-7,-,TRBV7-3,-
CASRKSGTPNSPLHF,TGTGCCAGCAGAAAATCCGGGACACCCAATTCACCCCTCCACTTT,TRBJ1-6,-,TRBV6-1,-
CATSRDLGHEQFF,TGTGCCACCAGCAGAGATCTGGGCCATGAGCAGTTCTTC,TRBJ2-1,few,TRBV15,-
CASRTPSEAFF,TGTGCCAGCAGGACACCATCTGAAGCTTTCTTT,TRBJ1-1,-,TRBV27,-
CASSREETQYF,TGTGCCAGCAGTAGAGAAGAGACCCAGTACTTC,TRBJ2-5,-,TRBV6-1,-
CASSRGTLPSNQPQHF,TGTGCCAGCAGTCGAGGGACCTTGCCTAGCAATCAGCCCCAGCATTTT,TRBJ1-5,-,TRBV2,-
CATSDRGYQPQHF,TGTGCCACCAGTGACAGGGGCTATCAGCCCCAGCATTTT,TRBJ1-5,few,TRBV24-1,-
CASTTTGPYTGELFF,TGTGCCAGTACCACCACCGGGCCTTACACCGGGGAGCTGTTTTTT,TRBJ2-2,few,TRBV19,-
CSAVVPAGGAYNEQFF,TGCAGTGCCGTAGTGCCAGCGGGAGGGGCCTACAATGAGCAGTTCTTC,TRBJ2-1,-,TRBV20-1,TRBD2
CSARDRDRGNQPQHF,TGCAGTGCTAGAGACCGGGACAGGGGCAATCAGCCCCAGCATTTT,TRBJ1-5,-,TRBV20-1,TRBD1
CATSDAKQRDLRGYTF,TGTGCCACCAGTGACGCGAAACAAAGGGACCTTCGCGGCTACACCTTC,TRBJ1-2,-,TRBV24-1,-
CATQVGGARTDTQYF,TGTGCTACACAAGTTGGGGGGGCCCGCACAGATACGCAGTATTTT,TRBJ2-3,few,TRBV7-2,-
CASSSLVAGVDGYTF,TGTGCCAGCAGCTCCTTGGTCGCAGGGGTGGACGGCTACACCTTC,TRBJ1-2,-,TRBV7-9,-
CSARKLGGQTDTEAFF,TGCAGTGCTAGGAAACTGGGGGGACAGACGGACACTGAAGCTTTCTTT,TRBJ1-1,-,TRBV20-1,TRBD1
CASSRRQGSDGYTF,TGTGCCAGCAGTCGGAGACAGGGGTCCGATGGCTACACCTTC,TRBJ1-2,-,TRBV6-1,TRBD1
CSASSSSRAGGTDTQYF,TGCAGTGCTAGTTCGTCCAGTAGGGCAGGGGGCACAGATACGCAGTATTTT,TRBJ2-3,-,TRBV20-1,-
CSARDGGRTTGELFF,TGCAGTGCCCGAGACGGGGGGCGTACCACCGGGGAGCTGTTTTTT,TRBJ2-2,-,TRBV20-1,-
CASSIQGSRTGELFF,TGTGCCAGCAGCATTCAGGGGAGTCGCACCGGGGAGCTGTTTTTT,TRBJ2-2,-,TRBV11-3,-
CASSVPQDSQPQHF,TGTGCCAGCTCGGTGCCACAGGATTCTCAGCCCCAGCATTTT,TRBJ1-5,-,TRBV6-2/TRBV6-3,-
CASSPSERTNGYTF,TGTGCCAGCAGTCCCTCGGAGAGGACTAATGGCTACACCTTC,TRBJ1-2,few,TRBV27,-
CASSLVGQGATEAFF,TGTGCCAGCAGCTTGGTAGGACAGGGGGCAACTGAAGCTTTCTTT,TRBJ1-1,-,TRBV7-2,TRBD1
CASSKPPRDRGFGTEAFF,TGTGCCAGCAGCAAACCCCCCCGGGACAGGGGGTTCGGCACTGAAGCTTTCTTT,TRBJ1-1,-,TRBV21-1,-
CASRSGQGSGTQYF,TGTGCCAGCAGGTCGGGGCAGGGCAGCGGGACCCAGTACTTC,TRBJ2-5,-,TRBV2,-
CASSNDLAGGGGFYNEQFF,TGTGCCAGCAGTAACGACCTAGCGGGAGGGGGGGGGTTTTACAATGAGCAGTTCTTC,TRBJ2-1,-,TRBV6-2/TRBV6-3,TRBD2
CSARDPSGLSTQYF,TGCAGTGCTAGAGATCCTAGCGGACTAAGTACGCAGTATTTT,TRBJ2-3,-,TRBV20-1,TRBD2
CSARTPGPGIADTQYF,TGCAGTGCTAGAACCCCAGGGCCGGGGATCGCAGATACGCAGTATTTT,TRBJ2-3,-,TRBV20-1,-
CSARNRGTGYNEQFF,TGCAGTGCTAGGAACAGGGGGACGGGCTACAATGAGCAGTTCTTC,TRBJ2-1,-,TRBV20-1,TRBD1
CASSWGQGVGNTIYF,TGTGCCAGCAGCTGGGGACAGGGCGTTGGAAACACCATATATTTT,TRBJ1-3,few,TRBV7-9,TRBD1
CASSPIGTGGNQPQHF,TGTGCCAGCAGTCCAATCGGGACAGGTGGAAATCAGCCCCAGCATTTT,TRBJ1-5,few,TRBV28,TRBD1
CASSSPQSNYGYTF,TGTGCCAGCAGTTCTCCGCAGTCTAACTATGGCTACACCTTC,TRBJ1-2,few,TRBV28,-
CASSKDRTSGGRKTQYF,TGCGCCAGCAGCAAAGATCGAACTAGCGGGGGGCGAAAGACCCAGTACTTC,TRBJ2-5,-,TRBV4-1,TRBD2